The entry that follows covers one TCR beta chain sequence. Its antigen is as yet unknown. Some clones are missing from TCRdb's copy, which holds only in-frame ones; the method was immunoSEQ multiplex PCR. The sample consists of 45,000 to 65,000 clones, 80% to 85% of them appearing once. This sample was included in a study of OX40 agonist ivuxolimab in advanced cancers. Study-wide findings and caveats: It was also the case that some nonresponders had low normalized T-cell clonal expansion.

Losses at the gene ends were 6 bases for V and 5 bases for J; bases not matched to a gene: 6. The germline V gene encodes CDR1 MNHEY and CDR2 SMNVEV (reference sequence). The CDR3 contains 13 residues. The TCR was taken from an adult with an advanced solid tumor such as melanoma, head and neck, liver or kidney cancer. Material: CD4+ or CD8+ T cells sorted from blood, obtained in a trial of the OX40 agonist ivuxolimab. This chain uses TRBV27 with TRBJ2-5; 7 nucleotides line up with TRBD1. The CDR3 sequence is CASRLEGAETQYF. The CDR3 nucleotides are TGTGCCAGCAGACTCGAGGGGGCGGAGACCCAGTACTTC.